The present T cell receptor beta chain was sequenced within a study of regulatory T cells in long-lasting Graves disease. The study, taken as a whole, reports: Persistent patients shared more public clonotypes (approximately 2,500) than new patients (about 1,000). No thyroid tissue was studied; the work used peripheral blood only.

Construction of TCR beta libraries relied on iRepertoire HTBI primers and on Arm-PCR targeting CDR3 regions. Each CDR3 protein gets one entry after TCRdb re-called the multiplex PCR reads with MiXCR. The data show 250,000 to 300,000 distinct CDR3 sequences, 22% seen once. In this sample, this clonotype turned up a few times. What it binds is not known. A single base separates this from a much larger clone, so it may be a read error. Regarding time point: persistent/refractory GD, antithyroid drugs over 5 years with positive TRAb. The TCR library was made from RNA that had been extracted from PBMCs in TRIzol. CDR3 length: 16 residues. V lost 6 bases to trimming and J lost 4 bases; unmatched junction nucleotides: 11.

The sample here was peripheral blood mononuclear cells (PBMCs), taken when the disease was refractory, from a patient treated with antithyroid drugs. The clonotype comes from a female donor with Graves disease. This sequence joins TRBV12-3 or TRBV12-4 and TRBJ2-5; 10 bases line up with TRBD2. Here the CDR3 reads CASSPNTGLARETQYF. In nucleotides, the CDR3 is TGTGCCAGCAGCCCCAATACGGGACTAGCGAGAGAGACCCAGTACTTC.